This TCR beta chain originates from a study of post-analysis software for immune sequencing data. Study-wide findings and caveats: Four or five TRBV segments, TRBV5-6, TRBV5-1 and TRBV20-1 among them, were found more frequent in patients than controls.

The length of the CDR3 is 16 residues. V lost 2 bases and J 0 bases, leaving 12 bases between the germline ends. CDR1 is SEHNR, CDR2 FQNEAQ, per germline (reference sequence). Prepared libraries of TCR beta cDNA carried unique molecular identifiers. TCRdb re-called the PCR reads through MiXCR, storing one row per CDR3 protein. The sample contains some 700,000 distinct CDR3 sequences, approximately 60% of which appear only once. This clonotype was seen a few times. Its target is unknown. Sequencing was carried out using blood. This sequence joins TRBV7-9 and TRBJ2-3; perhaps TRBD2 as D (6 bases). The receptor's source is a girl aged 2-15 years with multiple sclerosis. In DNA, the CDR3 is TGTGCCAGCAGCTTATCTGGACTATCAAGCACAGATACGCAGTATTTT. It specifies CASSLSGLSSTDTQYF.